This TCR beta chain was sequenced in a study of blood T cells in healthy people across ages. As to this clonotype: As yet, its antigen is unknown.

With a J-beta primer mix and a sample-barcoded 5' primer, a second PCR ran roughly 6 to 12 cycles. Researchers report that a template-switch adaptor with 12 random nucleotides tagged each cDNA molecule. In TCRdb, the 5' RACE reads were re-called with MiXCR into one record per CDR3 protein. The data contain roughly 1.9 million distinct CDR3 sequences, 35% to 50% of them singletons. Overall study results and limits: TCR beta diversity was tightly associated with the proportion of naive T cells.

V lost 5 bases and J lost 5, with 12 bases in between. Germline-derived CDR1 and CDR2 are MNHEY and SVGAGI. The CDR3 consists of 13 residues. The sample was blood. The rearrangement joins TRBV6-5 to TRBJ1-1; D ambiguous. The receptor was isolated from a human donor in good health. The CDR3 loop is CASSNTVRTEAFF. CDR3 coding DNA: TGTGCCAGCAGTAACACAGTTAGGACTGAAGCTTTCTTT.